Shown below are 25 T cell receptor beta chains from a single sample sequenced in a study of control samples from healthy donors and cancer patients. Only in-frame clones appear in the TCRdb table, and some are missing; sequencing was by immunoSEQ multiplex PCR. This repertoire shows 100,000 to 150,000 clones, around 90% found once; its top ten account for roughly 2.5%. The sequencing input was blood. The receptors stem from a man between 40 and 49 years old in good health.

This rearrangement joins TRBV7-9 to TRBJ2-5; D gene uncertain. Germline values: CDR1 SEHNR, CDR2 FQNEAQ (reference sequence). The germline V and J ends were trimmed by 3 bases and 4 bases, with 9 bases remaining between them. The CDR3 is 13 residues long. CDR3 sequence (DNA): TGTGCCAGCAGCTTGCCGTCCACAGAGACCCAGTACTTC. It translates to CASSLPSTETQYF.

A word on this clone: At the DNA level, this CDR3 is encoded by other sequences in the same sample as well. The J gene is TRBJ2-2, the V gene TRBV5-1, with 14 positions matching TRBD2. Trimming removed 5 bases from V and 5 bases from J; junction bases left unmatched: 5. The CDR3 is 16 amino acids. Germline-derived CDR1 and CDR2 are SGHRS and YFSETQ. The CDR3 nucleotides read TGCGCCAGCAGTGGACTAGCGGGGGGTCCGACCGGGGAGCTGTTTTTT. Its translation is CASSGLAGGPTGELFF.

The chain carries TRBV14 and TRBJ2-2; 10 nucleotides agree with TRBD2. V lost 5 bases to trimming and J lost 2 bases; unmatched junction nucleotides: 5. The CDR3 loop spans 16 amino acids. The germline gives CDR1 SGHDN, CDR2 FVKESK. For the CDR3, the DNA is TGTGCCAGCAGCGCTAAGCGGGGGGGAAACACCGGGGAGCTGTTTTTT. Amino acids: CASSAKRGGNTGELFF.

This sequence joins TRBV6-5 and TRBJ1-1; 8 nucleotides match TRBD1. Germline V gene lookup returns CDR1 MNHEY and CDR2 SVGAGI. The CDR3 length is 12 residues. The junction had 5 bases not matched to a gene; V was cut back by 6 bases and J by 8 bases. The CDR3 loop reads CASSLRGREAFF. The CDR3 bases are TGTGCCAGCAGCCTCAGGGGGCGGGAAGCTTTCTTT.

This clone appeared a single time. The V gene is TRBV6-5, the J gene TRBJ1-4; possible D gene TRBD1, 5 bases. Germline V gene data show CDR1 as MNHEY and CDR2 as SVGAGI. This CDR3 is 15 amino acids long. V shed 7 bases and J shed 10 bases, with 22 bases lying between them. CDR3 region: CASTARGRDRGKLFF. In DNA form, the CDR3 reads TGTGCCAGCACCGCTAGGGGTCGGGATCGGGGAAAACTGTTTTTT.

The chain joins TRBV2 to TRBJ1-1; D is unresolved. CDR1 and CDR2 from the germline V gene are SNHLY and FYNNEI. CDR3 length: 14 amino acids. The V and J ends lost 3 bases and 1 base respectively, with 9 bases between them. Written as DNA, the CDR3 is TGTGCCAGCAGTGACATCTCGAAGAACACTGAAGCTTTCTTT. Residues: CASSDISKNTEAFF. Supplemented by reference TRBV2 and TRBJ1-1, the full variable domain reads EPEVTQTPSHQVTQMGQEVILRCVPISNHLYFYWYRQILGQKVEFLVSFYNNEISEKSEIFDDQFSVERPDGSNFTLKIRSTKLEDSAMYFCASSDISKNTEAFFGQGTRLTVV.

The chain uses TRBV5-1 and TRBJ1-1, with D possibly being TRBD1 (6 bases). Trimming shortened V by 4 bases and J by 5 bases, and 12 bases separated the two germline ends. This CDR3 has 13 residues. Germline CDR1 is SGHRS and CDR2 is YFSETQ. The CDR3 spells CASSPAGATEAFF. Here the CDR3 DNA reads TGCGCCAGCAGCCCGGCAGGGGCAACTGAAGCTTTCTTT.

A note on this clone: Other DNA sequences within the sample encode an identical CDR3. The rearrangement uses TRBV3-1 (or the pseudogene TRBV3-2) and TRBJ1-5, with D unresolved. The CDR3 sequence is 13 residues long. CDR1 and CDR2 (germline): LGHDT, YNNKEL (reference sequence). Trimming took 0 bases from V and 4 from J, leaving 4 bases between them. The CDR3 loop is CASSQDRNQPQHF. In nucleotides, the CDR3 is TGTGCCAGCAGCCAAGATCGTAATCAGCCCCAGCATTTT.

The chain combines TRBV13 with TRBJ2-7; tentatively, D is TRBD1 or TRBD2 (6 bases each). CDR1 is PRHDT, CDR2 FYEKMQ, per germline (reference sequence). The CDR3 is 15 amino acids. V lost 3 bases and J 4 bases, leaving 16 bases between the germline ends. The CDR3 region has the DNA TGTGCCAGCAGCTTTTCTCCGGGGGCGCGGTACGAGCAGTACTTC. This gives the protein CASSFSPGARYEQYF.

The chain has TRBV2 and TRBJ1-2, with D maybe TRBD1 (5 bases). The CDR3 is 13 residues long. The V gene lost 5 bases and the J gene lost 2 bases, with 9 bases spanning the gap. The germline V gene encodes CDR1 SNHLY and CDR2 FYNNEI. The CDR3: CASSQNRNYGYTF. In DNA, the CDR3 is TGTGCCAGCAGTCAAAACAGGAACTATGGCTACACCTTC.

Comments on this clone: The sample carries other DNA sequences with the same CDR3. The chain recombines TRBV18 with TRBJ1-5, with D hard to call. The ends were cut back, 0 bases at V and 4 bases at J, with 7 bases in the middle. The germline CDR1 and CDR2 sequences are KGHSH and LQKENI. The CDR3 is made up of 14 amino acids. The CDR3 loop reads CASSPPGGNQPQHF. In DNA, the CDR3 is TGTGCCAGCTCACCACCGGGAGGGAATCAGCCCCAGCATTTT.

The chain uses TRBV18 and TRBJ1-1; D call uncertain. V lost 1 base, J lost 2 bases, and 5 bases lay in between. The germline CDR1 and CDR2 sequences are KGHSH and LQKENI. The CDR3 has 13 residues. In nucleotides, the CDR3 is TGTGCCAGCTCACCACGGGTTAACACTGAAGCTTTCTTT. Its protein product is CASSPRVNTEAFF. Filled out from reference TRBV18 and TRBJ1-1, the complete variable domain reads NAGVMQNPRHLVRRRGQEARLRCSPMKGHSHVYWYRQLPEEGLKFMVYLQKENIIDESGMPKERFSAEFPKEGPSILRIQQVVRGDSAAYFCASSPRVNTEAFFGQGTRLTVV.

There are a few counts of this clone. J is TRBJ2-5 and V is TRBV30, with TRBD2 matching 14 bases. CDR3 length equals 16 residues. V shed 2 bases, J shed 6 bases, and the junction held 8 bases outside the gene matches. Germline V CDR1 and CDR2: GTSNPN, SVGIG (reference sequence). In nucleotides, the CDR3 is TGTGCCTGGAGTCCATGGACTAGCGGGGGGATTAAGACCCAGTACTTC. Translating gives CAWSPWTSGGIKTQYF.

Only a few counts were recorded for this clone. The CDR3 reads CASIPRSYNEQFF. The CDR3 DNA follows: TGTGCCAGCATACCCAGGTCTTACAATGAGCAGTTCTTC. This chain links TRBV6-6 with TRBJ2-1, with D unresolved. Trimming pared 7 bases from V and 4 bases from J, leaving 11 bases between. The CDR3 has 13 residues. The V gene's germline CDR1 is MNHNY and CDR2 SVGAGI (reference sequence).

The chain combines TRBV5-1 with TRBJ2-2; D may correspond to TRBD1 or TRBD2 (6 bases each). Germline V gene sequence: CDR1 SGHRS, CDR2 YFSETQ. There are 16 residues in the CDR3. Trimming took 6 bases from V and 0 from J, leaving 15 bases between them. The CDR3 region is CASKRGELANTGELFF. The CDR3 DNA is TGCGCCAGCAAAAGGGGGGAGTTGGCGAACACCGGGGAGCTGTTTTTT. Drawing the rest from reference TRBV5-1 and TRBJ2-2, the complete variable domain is KAGVTQTPRYLIKTRGQQVTLSCSPISGHRSVSWYQQTPGQGLQFLFEYFSETQRNKGNFPGRFSGRQFSNSRSEMNVSTLELGDSALYLCASKRGELANTGELFFGEGSRLTVL.

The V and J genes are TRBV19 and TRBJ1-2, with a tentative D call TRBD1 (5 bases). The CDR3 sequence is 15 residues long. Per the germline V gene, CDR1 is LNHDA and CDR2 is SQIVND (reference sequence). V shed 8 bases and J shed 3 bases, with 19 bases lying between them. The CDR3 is CASSPGPTPYYGYTF. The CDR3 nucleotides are TGTGCCAGTTCGCCGGGACCTACTCCGTACTATGGCTACACCTTC.

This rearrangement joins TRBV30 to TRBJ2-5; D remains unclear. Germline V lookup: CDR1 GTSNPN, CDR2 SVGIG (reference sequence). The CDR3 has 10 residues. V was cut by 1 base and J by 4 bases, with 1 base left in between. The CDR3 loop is CAWSGETQYF. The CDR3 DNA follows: TGTGCCTGGAGTGGAGAGACCCAGTACTTC.

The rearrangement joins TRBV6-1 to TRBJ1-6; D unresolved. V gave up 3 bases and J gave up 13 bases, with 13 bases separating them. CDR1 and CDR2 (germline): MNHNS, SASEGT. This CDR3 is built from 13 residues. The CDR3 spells CASSDDRLRPLHF. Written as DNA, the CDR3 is TGTGCCAGCAGTGACGACCGGTTAAGGCCCCTCCACTTT.

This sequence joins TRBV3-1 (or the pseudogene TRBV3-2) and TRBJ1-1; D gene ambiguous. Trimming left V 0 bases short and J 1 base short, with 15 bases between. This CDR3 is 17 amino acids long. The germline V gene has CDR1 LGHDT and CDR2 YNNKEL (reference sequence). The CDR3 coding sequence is TGTGCCAGCAGCCAAGACGTCGGAGGATCGGGGAACACTGAAGCTTTCTTT. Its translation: CASSQDVGGSGNTEAFF.

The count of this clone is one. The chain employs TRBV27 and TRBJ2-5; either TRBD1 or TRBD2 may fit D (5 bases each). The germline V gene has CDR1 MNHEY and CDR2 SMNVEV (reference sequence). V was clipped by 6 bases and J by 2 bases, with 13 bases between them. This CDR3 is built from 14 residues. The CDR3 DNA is TGTGCCAGCAGCTCGCCCGGGGCACAAGAGACCCAGTACTTC. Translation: CASSSPGAQETQYF.

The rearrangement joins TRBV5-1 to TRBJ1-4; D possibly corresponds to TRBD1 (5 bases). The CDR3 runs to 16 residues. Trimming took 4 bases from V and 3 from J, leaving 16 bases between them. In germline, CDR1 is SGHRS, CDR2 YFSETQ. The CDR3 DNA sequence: TGCGCCAGCAGCCGGGACGGGGGGACTTCTAATGAAAAACTGTTTTTT. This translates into CASSRDGGTSNEKLFF.

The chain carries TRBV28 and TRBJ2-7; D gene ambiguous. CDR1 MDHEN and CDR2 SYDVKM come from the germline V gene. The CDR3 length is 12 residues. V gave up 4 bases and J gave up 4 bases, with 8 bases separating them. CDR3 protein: CASSYWLYEQYF. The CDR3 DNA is TGTGCCAGCAGTTATTGGCTTTACGAGCAGTACTTC.

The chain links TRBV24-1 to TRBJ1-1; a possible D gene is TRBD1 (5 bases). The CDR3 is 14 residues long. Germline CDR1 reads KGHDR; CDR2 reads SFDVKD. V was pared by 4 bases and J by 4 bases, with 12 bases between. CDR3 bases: TGTGCCACCAGTGACCCCTCGGGGGGCACTGAAGCTTTCTTT. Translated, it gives CATSDPSGGTEAFF.

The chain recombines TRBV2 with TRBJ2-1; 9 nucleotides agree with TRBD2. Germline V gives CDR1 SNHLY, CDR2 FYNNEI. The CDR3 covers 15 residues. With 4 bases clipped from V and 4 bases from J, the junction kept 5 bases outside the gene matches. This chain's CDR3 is CASSVPSGAYNEQFF. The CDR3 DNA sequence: TGTGCCAGCAGTGTCCCTAGCGGGGCTTACAATGAGCAGTTCTTC. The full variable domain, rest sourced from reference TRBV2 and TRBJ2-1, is EPEVTQTPSHQVTQMGQEVILRCVPISNHLYFYWYRQILGQKVEFLVSFYNNEISEKSEIFDDQFSVERPDGSNFTLKIRSTKLEDSAMYFCASSVPSGAYNEQFFGPGTRLTVL.

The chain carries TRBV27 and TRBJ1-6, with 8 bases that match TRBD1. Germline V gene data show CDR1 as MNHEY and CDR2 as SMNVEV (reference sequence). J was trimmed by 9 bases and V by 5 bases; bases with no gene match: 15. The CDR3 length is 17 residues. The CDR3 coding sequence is TGTGCCAGCAGTCTCCTATCGACAGGGGACTTCCTTTCACCCCTCCACTTT. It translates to CASSLLSTGDFLSPLHF.